The 17 T cell receptor beta chains given below trace back to one sample, sequenced in a study of blood T cell repertoires in COVID-19. The data were produced by immunoSEQ multiplex PCR, yet TCRdb's version contains in-frame clones alone and is incomplete. The table lists roughly 300,000 clones, approximately 90% of them singletons, with roughly 2.3% in the top ten. The material sequenced was peripheral blood. The receptors shown here come from a woman in her twenties or thirties with COVID-19, enrolled during active disease.

This clone occurred once. The chain has TRBV25-1 and TRBJ2-7; tentatively, D is TRBD1 (6 bases). Trimming pared 8 bases from V and 2 bases from J, leaving 13 bases between. Germline V gives CDR1 MGHDK, CDR2 SYGVNS. The CDR3 covers 13 residues. The CDR3 coding sequence is TGTGCCAGCGCCAGGACAGAGACCTACGAGCAGTACTTC. Translation gives CASARTETYEQYF.

This clone was picked up many times. The J gene is TRBJ1-1, the V gene TRBV6-5, with D possibly TRBD1 on 5 matching bases. The CDR3 has 14 residues. Germline V lookup: CDR1 MNHEY, CDR2 SVGAGI. Trimming took 6 bases from V and 6 from J, leaving 17 bases between them. CDR3 sequence: CASRRGGGSPEAFF. CDR3 DNA: TGTGCCAGCAGGCGGGGTGGGGGAAGTCCTGAAGCTTTCTTT.

This clone was seen a handful of times. The chain joins TRBV7-9 to TRBJ1-2; D is unclear. Germline V lookup: CDR1 SEHNR, CDR2 FQNEAQ (reference sequence). The CDR3 sequence is 13 residues long. Trimming took 2 bases from V and 3 from J, leaving 7 bases between them. Here the CDR3 DNA reads TGTGCCAGCAGCTTAAATGCGGACTATGGCTACACCTTC. It codes for CASSLNADYGYTF.

The chain employs TRBV7-3 and TRBJ2-5; D might be TRBD1 (6 bases). Deletions cut 0 bases from V and 1 base from J, with 9 bases between. Germline CDR1 and CDR2: SGHTA and FQGTGA. The CDR3 contains 15 residues. The CDR3 sequence: CASSLTGQLQETQYF. The CDR3 coding sequence is TGTGCCAGCAGCTTAACCGGACAGCTCCAAGAGACCCAGTACTTC.

This chain links TRBV19 with TRBJ1-6; weak D call: TRBD1 (6 bases). Looked up from germline, CDR1 is LNHDA and CDR2 is SQIVND (reference sequence). The CDR3 contains 15 residues. Trimming removed 6 bases at V and 3 bases at J, with 12 bases between. This CDR3 reads CASSNGQYYNSPLHF. The CDR3 region has the DNA TGTGCCAGTAGCAATGGACAGTACTATAATTCACCCCTCCACTTT.

This clone was seen a few times. The chain carries TRBV2 and TRBJ2-1; TRBD2 agrees at 9 bases. CDR1 and CDR2 from the germline V gene are SNHLY and FYNNEI. V shed 7 bases and J 2 bases; nucleotides not matched to a gene: 3. This CDR3 is 14 amino acids long. In nucleotides, the CDR3 is TGTGCCAGCACTAGCGGGATGGCCTACAATGAGCAGTTCTTC. This sequence encodes CASTSGMAYNEQFF.

Here the CDR3 reads CASSPGTSGSYEQFF. The CDR3 region has the DNA TGTGCCAGCAGCCCCGGGACTAGCGGGAGTTATGAGCAGTTCTTC. This chain uses TRBV6-5 with TRBJ2-1, with 14 bases that match TRBD2. CDR1 is MNHEY, CDR2 SVGAGI, per germline. There are 15 residues in the CDR3. The J segment lost 8 bases and the V segment lost 6 bases, leaving 6 bases of the junction unmatched.

The chain joins TRBV27 to TRBJ2-3; 10 positions match TRBD2. V was pared by 1 base and J by 0 bases, with 7 bases of the junction left unmatched. The germline V gene has CDR1 MNHEY and CDR2 SMNVEV (reference sequence). The CDR3 is made up of 18 amino acids. The CDR3 DNA follows: TGTGCCAGCAGTTTATTTCGGAATAGCGGGAGGAGCACAGATACGCAGTATTTT. Protein product: CASSLFRNSGRSTDTQYF.

This clone was observed a single time. This rearrangement joins TRBV7-6 to TRBJ2-5; maybe TRBD2 (6 bases). The V end was cut by 1 base, the J end by 5 bases, with 26 bases between. Germline-derived CDR1 and CDR2 are SGHVS and FNYEAQ. CDR3 size: 19 residues. For the CDR3, the DNA is TGTGCCAGCAGCTTAGATCTAGGCGGCGGGGAAAGTTCGGGGGAGACCCAGTACTTC. It yields the protein CASSLDLGGGESSGETQYF.

This clone was detected only a few times. V usage is TRBV5-6 and J usage is TRBJ1-4; 8 nucleotides agree with TRBD1. Germline trimming cut 0 bases from V and 8 bases from J; bases unmatched to any gene: 3. This CDR3 is 14 amino acids long. Germline CDR1 is SGHDT and CDR2 is YYEEEE. Written as DNA, the CDR3 is TGTGCCAGCAGCTTGGGGCCAGGGGGCGAAAAACTGTTTTTT. Its protein is CASSLGPGGEKLFF.

The chain carries TRBV28 and TRBJ2-7; D uncertain. The CDR3 consists of 14 residues. Germline V gene data show CDR1 as MDHEN and CDR2 as SYDVKM. V was cut by 8 bases and J by 1 base, with 15 bases left in between. This CDR3 reads CASGSTVPSYEQYF. The CDR3 DNA follows: TGTGCCAGCGGTTCTACTGTCCCATCCTACGAGCAGTACTTC.

The chain combines TRBV10-3 with TRBJ2-1; 9 positions agree with TRBD2. V lost 10 bases to trimming and J lost 5 bases; unmatched junction nucleotides: 9. Germline V gene lookup returns CDR1 ENHRY and CDR2 SYGVKD. There are 14 residues in the CDR3. CDR3 DNA sequence: TGTGCCAGCCTAGGGGCTAGCGGGAACAATGAGCAGTTCTTC. It encodes CASLGASGNNEQFF.

This chain joins TRBV7-2 and TRBJ2-1; 10 positions agree with TRBD1. The CDR3 has 15 amino acids. V lost 1 base, J lost 6 bases, and 3 bases stayed unmatched. Germline CDR1 reads SGHTA; CDR2 reads FQGNSA. DNA for the CDR3: TGTGCCAGCAGCTTAGGACAGGGGGCCGGCAATGAGCAGTTCTTC. Translated, it gives CASSLGQGAGNEQFF.

This chain uses TRBV7-2 with TRBJ2-3; D is undetermined. V shed 2 bases and J shed 2 bases, with 8 bases lying between them. The CDR3 is made up of 14 amino acids. The germline gives CDR1 SGHTA, CDR2 FQGNSA. The CDR3 reads CASSLPLVTDTQYF. DNA of the CDR3: TGTGCCAGCAGCTTACCCCTAGTCACAGATACGCAGTATTTT. Variable domain in full (rest from reference TRBV7-2 and TRBJ2-3): GAGVSQSPSNKVTEKGKDVELRCDPISGHTALYWYRQSLGQGLEFLIYFQGNSAPDKSGLPSDRFSAERTGGSVSTLTIQRTQQEDSAVYLCASSLPLVTDTQYFGPGTRLTVL.

The V call is TRBV3-1 (or the pseudogene TRBV3-2), the J call TRBJ2-3; 14 positions agree with TRBD2. The junction had 11 bases not matched to a gene; V was cut back by 4 bases and J by 2 bases. CDR1 LGHDT and CDR2 YNNKEL come from the germline V gene (reference sequence). There are 19 residues in the CDR3. CDR3 loop: CASSPGLAGAALYTDTQYF. In nucleotides, the CDR3 is TGTGCCAGCAGCCCGGGACTAGCGGGAGCTGCGCTGTACACAGATACGCAGTATTTT.

The V gene is TRBV28, the J gene TRBJ2-7; no firm D call. With 7 bases removed from V and 4 bases from J, the gap between germline ends came to 8 bases. Germline lookup yields CDR1 MDHEN and CDR2 SYDVKM. The CDR3 covers 11 residues. The CDR3 region is CASIYEYEQYF. In DNA form, the CDR3 reads TGTGCCAGCATTTACGAGTACGAGCAGTACTTC.

The chain joins TRBV5-4 to TRBJ2-5; tentatively, D is TRBD1 (5 bases). The CDR3 runs to 13 residues. Trimming shortened V by 1 base and J by 5 bases, and 9 bases separated the two germline ends. Per the germline V gene, CDR1 is SGHNT and CDR2 is YYREEE (reference sequence). The DNA of the CDR3 is TGTGCCAGCAGCTTGCAGGGTTCGGAGACCCAGTACTTC. It translates to CASSLQGSETQYF.